Reported below is one T cell receptor beta chain. This clonotype was counted a few times. Its specific antigen is unknown. No base quality values were provided; no much bigger clone lies one nucleotide off. These data belong to a study of T-cell reconstitution after alpha-beta-depleted transplantation in children listed by TCRdb under 2016. At the level of the whole study: T-cell immune reconstitution after TCRalphabeta/CD19-depleted allogeneic hematopoietic cell transplantation in children was quantitatively tracked in the study by means of TCR repertoire profiling.

The germline V gene yields SGHRS for CDR1 and YFSETQ for CDR2. V has 4 bases trimmed and J has 0 bases trimmed; junction bases matching no gene number 7. Inclusive of the bounding cysteine and phenylalanine, the CDR3 is 16 residues long. Only CDR3 DNA remains: 48 bases, in frame from the first base. The library relied on PCR. Sequencing took place on an Illumina HiSeq 2500. To normalize quantification of the TCRbeta repertoire, the TCR libraries were built with molecular barcoding that relied on unique molecular identifiers. TCRdb reprocessing: public reads trimmed at Q25 with fastp, clones called with MiXCR, in-frame beta chains kept. Rows matching on CDR3 protein sequence are summarized as one entry with the most common DNA and genes. In all, the sample holds some 290,000 distinct CDR3 sequences, and approximately 9.6% of those were seen once. The ten largest account for about 9.5% of the sample.

Specimen: PBMCs from the stem cell graft donor, collected from the stem cell graft. The chain is assembled from TRBV5-1 and TRBJ2-3; 8 junctional bases match TRBD2. The receptor's source is a human donor who donated a stem cell graft to a child with SCID. The CDR3 protein: CASSLTSASSTDTQYF. The nucleotides read TGCGCCAGCAGCCTGACTAGCGCATCTAGCACAGATACGCAGTATTTT.